A few counts support the clone carrying this TCR beta chain. Once RNA had been extracted, it was reverse transcribed into cDNA to act as the sequencing template. Only in-frame clones appear in the TCRdb table, and some are missing; sequencing was by immunoSEQ multiplex PCR. Among 150,000 or so clones listed, around 57% were seen once. The germline gives CDR1 MNHEY, CDR2 SVGAGI. The V gene lost 4 bases and the J gene lost 5 bases, with 18 bases spanning the gap. The CDR3 spans 15 residues. The record originates from a study of CD8+ T cells in alopecia areata. Sequencing was done on a sample of CD4+ T cells sorted from blood. This receptor was identified in a human donor in good health. The V call is TRBV6-5, the J call TRBJ2-7; D may correspond to TRBD1 or TRBD2 (6 bases each). The CDR3, as DNA: TGTGCCAGCAGTTGGGACTTGACAGGTCTGGACGAGCAGTACTTC. Protein sequence: CASSWDLTGLDEQYF.